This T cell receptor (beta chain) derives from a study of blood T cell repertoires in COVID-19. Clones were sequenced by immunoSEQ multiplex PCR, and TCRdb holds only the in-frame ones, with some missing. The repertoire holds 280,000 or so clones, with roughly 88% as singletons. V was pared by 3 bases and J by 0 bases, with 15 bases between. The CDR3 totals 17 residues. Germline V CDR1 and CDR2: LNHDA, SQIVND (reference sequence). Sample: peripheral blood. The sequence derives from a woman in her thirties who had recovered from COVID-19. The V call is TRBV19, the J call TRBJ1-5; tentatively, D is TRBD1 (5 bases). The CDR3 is CASSIPGAVDSNQPQHF. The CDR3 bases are TGTGCCAGTAGTATTCCTGGGGCAGTAGATAGCAATCAGCCCCAGCATTTT.